The 26 T cell receptor beta chains reported below all come from one sample, sequenced in a study of T cells after yellow fever vaccination. Via MiXCR, TCRdb re-called the 5' RACE reads, giving one row per CDR3 protein. The table shows about 350,000 distinct CDR3 sequences, with 7% to 10% occurring only once. The sample in question was PBMCs, obtained 45 days after the first yellow fever vaccination. The receptors derive from a man in his late teens or twenties who received the YFV17D yellow fever vaccine.

The V gene is TRBV7-2, the J gene TRBJ1-6; no firm D call. The CDR3 spans 13 residues. Germline CDR1 and CDR2: SGHTA and FQGNSA. V was pared by 2 bases and J by 7 bases, with 6 bases between. The CDR3 reads CASSLRSNSPLHF. Written as DNA, the CDR3 is TGTGCCAGCAGCTTAAGGTCCAATTCACCCCTCCACTTT. Drawing the rest from reference TRBV7-2 and TRBJ1-6, the complete variable domain is GAGVSQSPSNKVTEKGKDVELRCDPISGHTALYWYRQSLGQGLEFLIYFQGNSAPDKSGLPSDRFSAERTGGSVSTLTIQRTQQEDSAVYLCASSLRSNSPLHFGNGTRLTVT.

The chain joins TRBV4-2 to TRBJ1-1; unclear D gene. With 4 bases removed from V and 7 bases from J, the gap between germline ends came to 16 bases. Germline assignment: CDR1 LGHNA and CDR2 YNFKEQ. CDR3 length: 14 residues. CDR3 in amino acids: CASSREEGGNEAFF. DNA for the CDR3: TGTGCCAGCAGCCGCGAGGAGGGAGGGAATGAAGCTTTCTTT.

The chain joins TRBV12-3 or TRBV12-4 to TRBJ1-3; D not certain. This CDR3 has 11 amino acids. With 5 bases removed from V and 2 bases from J, the gap between germline ends came to 1 base. CDR3 DNA sequence: TGTGCCAGCAGTACTGGAAACACCATATATTTT. Translation gives CASSTGNTIYF.

The chain joins TRBV4-1 to TRBJ1-6; 7 bases match TRBD1. Germline V CDR1 and CDR2: MGHRA, YSYEKL. V shed 4 bases and J 7 bases; nucleotides not matched to a gene: 10. The CDR3 runs to 16 residues. CDR3 residues: CASSLRTGRVNSPLHF. The CDR3 DNA sequence: TGCGCCAGCAGCCTGAGGACAGGACGGGTGAATTCACCCCTCCACTTT.

This clonotype was detected only a few times. This chain connects TRBV7-2 to TRBJ2-4; D is possibly TRBD2 (6 bases). The CDR3 has 14 amino acids. The V end lost 2 bases, the J end lost 8 bases, and 13 bases lay between the germline ends. Germline CDR1 and CDR2: SGHTA and FQGNSA. In DNA, the CDR3 is TGTGCCAGCAGCTTAAACGGCAGGGAGGACATTCAGTACTTC. It yields the protein CASSLNGREDIQYF.

This clonotype was seen more than once but under ten times. V is TRBV3-1 and J is TRBJ2-1; 9 positions match TRBD2. V shed 4 bases and J 8 bases; nucleotides not matched to a gene: 6. Looked up from germline, CDR1 is LGHDT and CDR2 is YNNKEL (reference sequence). The CDR3 covers 14 residues. The CDR3 region is CASSLASGAYEQFF. The CDR3 DNA reads TGTGCCAGCAGCCTCGCTAGCGGGGCCTATGAGCAGTTCTTC.

This clonotype was picked up a small number of times. The rearrangement links TRBV6-1 to TRBJ2-3; 9 bases map to TRBD1. Trimming removed 6 bases from V and 3 bases from J; junction bases left unmatched: 7. Germline V gene sequence: CDR1 MNHNS, CDR2 SASEGT. CDR3 length: 15 amino acids. DNA for the CDR3: TGTGCCAGCAGCGGACAGGGGAAGAGAACAGATACGCAGTATTTT. Protein sequence: CASSGQGKRTDTQYF.

This clonotype has only a few counts. The rearrangement uses TRBV7-2 and TRBJ2-1; D unresolved. Trimming took off 4 bases at V and 4 bases at J, with 20 bases between the two ends. This CDR3 region has 17 residues. From germline, CDR1 is SGHTA and CDR2 FQGNSA. The DNA for the CDR3 is TGTGCCAGCAGCTCGAATAGGGCCAGTCTGATATACAATGAGCAGTTCTTC. Translation gives CASSSNRASLIYNEQFF. The full variable domain, rest sourced from reference TRBV7-2 and TRBJ2-1, is GAGVSQSPSNKVTEKGKDVELRCDPISGHTALYWYRQSLGQGLEFLIYFQGNSAPDKSGLPSDRFSAERTGGSVSTLTIQRTQQEDSAVYLCASSSNRASLIYNEQFFGPGTRLTVL.

This clonotype has a count of ten or more. This chain joins TRBV5-1 and TRBJ1-1; possibly TRBD1 for D (5 bases). The CDR3 is 13 residues long. Trimming pared 0 bases from V and 9 bases from J, leaving 12 bases between. Germline V CDR1 and CDR2: SGHRS, YFSETQ. The CDR3 sequence: CASSLGSGDKAFF. In DNA, the CDR3 is TGCGCCAGCAGCTTGGGGTCGGGGGATAAAGCTTTCTTT.

The sample holds a few counts of this clonotype. The chain recombines TRBV7-2 with TRBJ2-3; possibly TRBD2 for D (5 bases). Germline loops: CDR1 SGHTA, CDR2 FQGNSA. Trimming cost V 1 base and J 4 bases, with 18 bases left between them. The CDR3 totals 17 residues. CDR3 residues: CASSLVMGGSWPDTQYF. In DNA form, the CDR3 reads TGTGCCAGCAGCTTAGTTATGGGTGGGAGTTGGCCAGATACGCAGTATTTT.

This clonotype has more than one count but fewer than ten. The chain combines TRBV18 with TRBJ2-7; tentative D call: TRBD1 (7 bases). Germline V lookup: CDR1 KGHSH, CDR2 LQKENI. With 2 bases removed from V and 3 bases from J, the gap between germline ends came to 14 bases. This CDR3 region has 15 residues. The CDR3 region has the DNA TGTGCCAGCTCACCAGAATCAGGGGGGAGCTACGAGCAGTACTTC. Translated, it gives CASSPESGGSYEQYF.

This clonotype was counted only a few times. The genes are TRBV6-5 and TRBJ1-5; D is unresolved. The V end was cut by 6 bases, the J end by 2 bases, with 17 bases between. The CDR3 is 16 amino acids. The germline V gene has CDR1 MNHEY and CDR2 SVGAGI. CDR3 region: CASSTWAKGGNQPQHF. The CDR3 region has the DNA TGTGCCAGCAGCACCTGGGCCAAGGGCGGCAATCAGCCCCAGCATTTT.

V and J are TRBV6-5 and TRBJ1-2; unclear D gene. Trimming cost V 11 bases and J 8 bases, with 18 bases left between them. This CDR3 region has 12 residues. Germline V gives CDR1 MNHEY, CDR2 SVGAGI. The CDR3 DNA reads TGTGCCGCGGAAGACCGAGCCGAGGGCTACACCTTC. Its protein product is CAAEDRAEGYTF.

This clonotype was recorded many times. This chain joins TRBV5-1 and TRBJ2-5; possibly TRBD1 or TRBD2 for D (7 bases each). Trimming took off 3 bases at V and 4 bases at J, with 13 bases between the two ends. The V gene's germline CDR1 is SGHRS and CDR2 YFSETQ. There are 14 residues in the CDR3. The CDR3 nucleotides read TGCGCCAGCAGCTATACAGGGGAGGGAGAGACCCAGTACTTC. Translation: CASSYTGEGETQYF.

The rearrangement uses TRBV3-1 and TRBJ2-5; TRBD2 matches 8 bases. This CDR3 region has 16 residues. After removal of 3 bases from V and 0 bases from J, the junction contained 6 bases not matched to a gene. CDR1 and CDR2 from the germline V gene are LGHDT and YNNKEL (reference sequence). CDR3: CASSHGLLADQETQYF. In nucleotides, the CDR3 is TGTGCCAGCAGCCATGGTCTACTAGCGGACCAAGAGACCCAGTACTTC.

This clonotype was found a few times. The chain couples TRBV11-2 to TRBJ1-2; 8 bases align to TRBD1. CDR1 is SGHAT and CDR2 is FQNNGV in the germline V gene. The J segment lost 7 bases and the V segment lost 2 bases, leaving 9 bases of the junction unmatched. The CDR3 has 15 residues. The CDR3 DNA sequence: TGTGCCAGCAGCTTACCTCAGGGGGCGAGGAGTGGCTACACCTTC. Residues: CASSLPQGARSGYTF. Filled out from reference TRBV11-2 and TRBJ1-2, the complete variable domain reads EAGVAQSPRYKIIEKRQSVAFWCNPISGHATLYWYQQILGQGPKLLIQFQNNGVVDDSQLPKDRFSAERLKGVDSTLKIQPAKLEDSAVYLCASSLPQGARSGYTFGSGTRLTVV.

This rearrangement joins TRBV2 to TRBJ2-5; D is unresolved. Germline V CDR1 and CDR2: SNHLY, FYNNEI. Trimming removed 6 bases from V and 5 bases from J, with 7 bases in between. The CDR3 has 11 amino acids. The CDR3, as DNA: TGTGCCAGCAGGGCCGATGAGACCCAGTACTTC. Translation: CASRADETQYF.

The CDR3 nucleotides are TGCGCCAGCAGCCAAGAGGGGGGATGGGATCAAGAGACCCAGTACTTC. It encodes CASSQEGGWDQETQYF. The chain uses TRBV4-1 and TRBJ2-5; tentative D call: TRBD2 (6 bases). Germline V CDR1 and CDR2: MGHRA, YSYEKL. The V end was cut by 0 bases, the J end by 2 bases, with 13 bases between. The length of the CDR3 is 16 residues.

V is TRBV7-9 and J is TRBJ2-7; 8 positions agree with TRBD1. The CDR3 covers 15 residues. CDR1 is SEHNR and CDR2 is FQNEAQ in the germline V gene (reference sequence). The V segment lost 2 bases and the J segment 6 bases; nucleotides outside the gene matches: 9. The CDR3 DNA reads TGTGCCAGCAGCTTAAGTACAGGGGGAATAGGCGAGCAGTACGTC. It is translated as CASSLSTGGIGEQYV.

J is TRBJ2-5 and V is TRBV6-2 or TRBV6-3, with D maybe TRBD2 (5 bases). The CDR3 contains 15 residues. Trimming removed 7 bases at V and 4 bases at J, with 19 bases between. CDR1 is MNHEY, CDR2 SVGEGT, per germline. The CDR3 reads CASTKAGGRGETQYF. The CDR3 bases are TGTGCCAGCACCAAGGCGGGTGGCCGGGGAGAGACCCAGTACTTC.

This sequence joins TRBV19 and TRBJ2-7; TRBD2 might be the D (6 bases). V was shortened by 4 bases and J by 0 bases, with 10 bases between the two germline ends. Germline assignment: CDR1 LNHDA and CDR2 SQIVND (reference sequence). The CDR3 runs to 14 residues. This CDR3 reads CASSKRAGSYEQYF. CDR3 sequence (DNA): TGTGCCAGTAGTAAGAGAGCGGGCTCCTACGAGCAGTACTTC.

This clonotype appeared a few times. The chain combines TRBV5-6 with TRBJ1-2, with D unresolved. V dropped 6 bases and J dropped 2 bases, with 11 bases sitting between them. Germline V CDR1 and CDR2: SGHDT, YYEEEE. CDR3 length equals 13 residues. CDR3 in DNA: TGTGCCAGCATTTCCGGGTCCAACTATGGCTACACCTTC. Its translation: CASISGSNYGYTF.

The DNA for the CDR3 is TGTGCCATCAGGACAGGGGGCGTAAACGGGGAGCTGTTTTTT. As protein: CAIRTGGVNGELFF. This sequence joins TRBV10-3 and TRBJ2-2, with 10 bases fitting TRBD1. Germline V CDR1 and CDR2: ENHRY, SYGVKD. CDR3 size: 14 residues. Losses at the gene ends were 6 bases for V and 7 bases for J; bases not matched to a gene: 5.

This clonotype was picked up a small number of times. This chain connects TRBV5-6 to TRBJ2-7; TRBD1 aligns across 8 bases. The CDR3 is 14 residues long. The germline CDR1 and CDR2 sequences are SGHDT and YYEEEE. Germline trimming cut 4 bases from V and 3 bases from J; bases unmatched to any gene: 6. This CDR3 is CASSVRDRSYEQYV. The CDR3, as DNA: TGTGCCAGCAGCGTACGGGACAGGAGCTACGAGCAGTACGTC.

The V call is TRBV7-6, the J call TRBJ1-3; the D gene is possibly TRBD1 (5 bases). CDR3 length: 17 residues. CDR1 and CDR2 (germline): SGHVS, FNYEAQ. Between the trimmed V and J ends, which lost 0 bases and 0 bases, there was a span of 12 bases. The CDR3 region has the DNA TGTGCCAGCAGCTTAGCGCAGGGTCGGAACTCTGGAAACACCATATATTTT. Encoded protein: CASSLAQGRNSGNTIYF.

The rearrangement links TRBV15 to TRBJ2-5; a weak D match, TRBD1 (6 bases). V gave up 0 bases and J gave up 2 bases, with 10 bases separating them. Germline CDR1 reads LNHNV; CDR2 reads YYDKDF (reference sequence). The CDR3 is made up of 15 amino acids. CDR3 DNA sequence: TGTGCCACCAGCAGAGATTCGAGGGGGCAAGAGACCCAGTACTTC. This gives the protein CATSRDSRGQETQYF.